This entry concerns a single T cell receptor (beta chain). Original data processing: The assay estimated nucleated cells by amplifying reference gene primers. This table comes from immunoSEQ multiplex PCR, and its TCRdb copy is limited to in-frame clones, with some not included. V, J and clone size are those of that table, while D and trimming were read from the DNA. Here the sample spans 65,000 to 85,000 clones, 78% being singletons. The data stem from a study of blood T cell repertoires in COVID-19. Study context: Samples representing acute and convalescent COVID-19 were sourced from the United States, Italy and Spain. Sample material is recorded as cDNA or gDNA derived from T cells, B-cell-depleted T cells, or PBMCs.

This CDR3 region has 14 residues. Per germline, CDR1 MNHEY and CDR2 SVGAGI. Trimming removed 3 bases from V and 3 bases from J, with 11 bases in between. The J gene is TRBJ1-1, the V gene TRBV6-5; D uncertain. The clonotype originates from a human donor in a cohort sampled during active COVID-19. Sequencing used peripheral blood. The CDR3 DNA reads TGTGCCAGCAGTTATGGCGGAGGATACACTGAAGCTTTCTTT. Encoded protein: CASSYGGGYTEAFF.